Listed here are 29 T cell receptor beta chains from one sample, sequenced in a study of T cell responses to AZD1222 COVID-19 vaccine (TCRdb year 2021). The library was built by means of the immunoSEQ multiplex PCR assay. TCRdb's version of the immuneACCESS table is confined to in-frame rearrangements and falls short of the full clone set. An unresolved V gene accounts for under half of the shortfall where checked; the remainder is of unknown origin. The sample table contains approximately 79,000 clones; only one count was recorded for roughly 90% of them. The top ten hold about 11% of the sample. In the paper's terms, the time point label means: baseline before first vaccination. Sample: peripheral blood, taken on day 0 of AZD1222 vaccination. The receptors stem from an adult in good health.

The chain uses TRBV25-1 and TRBJ1-2, with 7 bases matching TRBD1. The CDR3 is 15 amino acids. V lost 3 bases and J lost 0; bases outside the gene matches: 4. Germline values: CDR1 MGHDK, CDR2 SYGVNS. The CDR3 sequence: CASSDFGTANYGYTF. The CDR3 DNA reads as TGTGCCAGCAGTGATTTCGGGACAGCTAACTATGGCTACACCTTC.

The chain links TRBV9 to TRBJ2-2; D not resolved. Germline lookup yields CDR1 SGDLS and CDR2 YYNGEE. Trimming cost V 6 bases and J 4 bases, with 7 bases left between them. The CDR3 sequence is 12 residues long. The CDR3 region is CASTEGTGELFF. In nucleotides, the CDR3 is TGTGCCAGCACCGAAGGCACCGGGGAGCTGTTTTTT.

Written as DNA, the CDR3 is TGTGCCAGCAGCGGGGGGCATGAGCAGTTCTTC. Translation: CASSGGHEQFF. The rearrangement links TRBV7-9 to TRBJ2-1; D may match TRBD1 or TRBD2 (6 bases each). V gave up 5 bases and J gave up 8 bases, with 7 bases separating them. The CDR3 contains 11 residues. The germline V gene encodes CDR1 SEHNR and CDR2 FQNEAQ (reference sequence).

The chain uses TRBV5-4 and TRBJ2-7; 10 bases fit TRBD1. Germline V gene lookup returns CDR1 SGHNT and CDR2 YYREEE (reference sequence). The J segment lost 6 bases and the V segment lost 1 base, leaving 10 bases of the junction unmatched. The CDR3 length is 16 residues. This CDR3 reads CASSLYLGTGVGEQYF. The CDR3 DNA reads as TGTGCCAGCAGCTTGTATTTGGGGACAGGGGTTGGCGAGCAGTACTTC.

J is TRBJ1-2 and V is TRBV6-5; D might be TRBD1 (5 bases). The CDR3 runs to 15 residues. The germline V and J ends were trimmed by 4 bases and 2 bases, with 14 bases remaining between them. In germline, CDR1 is MNHEY, CDR2 SVGAGI. CDR3 DNA: TGTGCCAGCAGTTCTCAGGGTCGTGGGAACTATGGCTACACCTTC. Its translation is CASSSQGRGNYGYTF.

The CDR3 bases are TGTGCCAGCAGCTTATTCAGACAAGAGACCCAGTACTTC. Its translation is CASSLFRQETQYF. The chain combines TRBV7-2 with TRBJ2-5; no firm D call. This CDR3 is built from 13 residues. Germline V gene data show CDR1 as SGHTA and CDR2 as FQGNSA. Deletions cut 2 bases from V and 2 bases from J, with 6 bases between.

The CDR3 DNA reads TGTGCCAGCAGCACCACAGTTGTGGGGCAGTACTTC. This gives the protein CASSTTVVGQYF. The chain has TRBV13 and TRBJ2-7, with D unresolved. The CDR3 has 12 residues. The V gene lost 5 bases and the J gene lost 9 bases, with 14 bases spanning the gap. Germline V gene data show CDR1 as PRHDT and CDR2 as FYEKMQ (reference sequence).

The chain carries TRBV19 and TRBJ1-1; D is perhaps TRBD1 (5 bases). The CDR3 runs to 14 residues. The V and J ends lost 7 bases and 4 bases respectively, with 16 bases between them. In germline, CDR1 is LNHDA, CDR2 SQIVND (reference sequence). The CDR3 is CASNRPIQGTEAFF. The CDR3 nucleotides read TGTGCCAGTAATCGTCCCATCCAGGGCACTGAAGCTTTCTTT.

This chain connects TRBV10-3 to TRBJ1-5; D is unclear. V was clipped by 4 bases and J by 1 base, with 5 bases between them. This CDR3 spans 13 amino acids. Per germline, CDR1 ENHRY and CDR2 SYGVKD. The CDR3 sequence is CAISVGSNQPQHF. The CDR3 nucleotides read TGTGCCATCAGTGTAGGGAGCAATCAGCCCCAGCATTTT.

The CDR3 reads CASSQDRGLTGANVLTF. Here the CDR3 DNA reads TGCGCCAGCAGCCAGGACAGGGGGCTTACTGGGGCCAACGTCCTGACTTTC. V gene TRBV5-1 combines with J gene TRBJ2-6; 11 bases line up with TRBD1. With V trimmed by 4 bases and J by 2 bases, 5 bases remained unmatched. This CDR3 spans 17 amino acids. Germline V gene sequence: CDR1 SGHRS, CDR2 YFSETQ.

The sample holds one count of this clone. The chain couples TRBV6-1 to TRBJ1-2; the D gene is possibly TRBD1 (5 bases). The CDR3 is 16 residues long. Germline CDR1 is MNHNS and CDR2 is SASEGT. Trimming took off 0 bases at V and 0 bases at J, with 11 bases between the two ends. The CDR3 reads CASSEAQGRSNYGYTF. For the CDR3, the DNA is TGTGCCAGCAGTGAAGCGCAGGGCAGATCTAACTATGGCTACACCTTC.

This clone was observed a single time. The chain recombines TRBV3-1 (or the pseudogene TRBV3-2) with TRBJ2-3, with D possibly being TRBD2 (7 bases). Germline CDR1 reads LGHDT; CDR2 reads YNNKEL (reference sequence). The CDR3 has 17 residues. Trimming removed 4 bases from V and 3 bases from J, with 20 bases in between. The CDR3 DNA follows: TGTGCCAGCAGCCCCCGGGCCGCGGGGGCGGGGACAGATACGCAGTATTTT. It codes for CASSPRAAGAGTDTQYF.

V is TRBV2 and J is TRBJ1-2; 10 bases agree with TRBD1. The CDR3 runs to 14 residues. The V gene end was trimmed by 6 bases and the J gene end by 2 bases; junction bases not matched to a gene: 3. Germline V gene data show CDR1 as SNHLY and CDR2 as FYNNEI. The CDR3 DNA reads as TGTGCCAGCAGCTGGGGACAGGGGAACTATGGCTACACCTTC. Its protein is CASSWGQGNYGYTF.

The chain is built from TRBV7-9 and TRBJ2-2; D gene unclear. This CDR3 region has 14 residues. Germline V gene data show CDR1 as SEHNR and CDR2 as FQNEAQ (reference sequence). Between the trimmed V and J ends, which lost 1 base and 4 bases, there was a span of 7 bases. CDR3 coding DNA: TGTGCCAGCAGCTTAGTGAGAGCCACCGGGGAGCTGTTTTTT. This codes for CASSLVRATGELFF.

The V gene is TRBV7-6, the J gene TRBJ1-6; a weak D match, TRBD1 (5 bases). This CDR3 has 15 residues. Germline values: CDR1 SGHVS, CDR2 FNYEAQ. V was cut by 5 bases and J by 9 bases, with 17 bases left in between. CDR3 nucleotides: TGTGCCAGCAGCCCGCAGTTCGGGGGGGGTTCACCCCTCCACTTT. It specifies CASSPQFGGGSPLHF.

The V gene is TRBV30, the J gene TRBJ1-6, with D maybe TRBD1 (5 bases). This CDR3 is built from 15 residues. V was trimmed by 0 bases and J by 10 bases, leaving 16 bases between them. The germline V gene has CDR1 GTSNPN and CDR2 SVGIG (reference sequence). Here the CDR3 reads CAWSVVGGWQSPLHF. As DNA, the CDR3 is TGTGCCTGGAGTGTAGTTGGGGGGTGGCAGTCACCCCTCCACTTT.

CDR3 residues: CASSYSLDQPQHF. As DNA, the CDR3 is TGTGCCAGCAGTTACTCCCTGGACCAGCCCCAGCATTTT. This chain joins TRBV6-5 and TRBJ1-5, with D unclear. V dropped 0 bases and J dropped 7 bases, with 7 bases sitting between them. This CDR3 has 13 residues. Germline V lookup: CDR1 MNHEY, CDR2 SVGAGI.

The chain employs TRBV20-1 and TRBJ2-1; tentative D call: TRBD1 (6 bases). V was clipped by 5 bases and J by 10 bases, with 12 bases between them. The CDR3 extends over 11 amino acids. CDR1 is DFQATT and CDR2 is SNEGSKA in the germline V gene (reference sequence). The CDR3: CSAGRGHEQFF. CDR3 nucleotides: TGCAGTGCTGGCAGGGGCCACGAGCAGTTCTTC.

The V and J genes are TRBV6-1 and TRBJ2-5, with D hard to call. The CDR3 length is 12 residues. The germline V gene has CDR1 MNHNS and CDR2 SASEGT. Trimming removed 2 bases at V and 4 bases at J, with 5 bases between. CDR3 sequence reads: CASSEIPETQYF. The DNA of the CDR3 is TGTGCCAGCAGTGAAATCCCAGAGACCCAGTACTTC.

This clone appeared once. V and J are TRBV14 and TRBJ2-1; 8 bases agree with TRBD2. V shed 0 bases and J 8 bases; nucleotides not matched to a gene: 6. This CDR3 has 15 amino acids. Germline values: CDR1 SGHDN, CDR2 FVKESK. Here the CDR3 reads CASSQDRGGVYEQFF. CDR3 nucleotides: TGTGCCAGCAGCCAAGATCGGGGGGGCGTGTATGAGCAGTTCTTC.

This clone occurred a few times. The V call is TRBV2, the J call TRBJ2-4; the D gene is possibly TRBD2 (5 bases). V lost 11 bases and J 8 bases, leaving 16 bases between the germline ends. This CDR3 is built from 12 residues. Germline loops: CDR1 SNHLY, CDR2 FYNNEI. As DNA, the CDR3 is TGTGCCTCTCGAGAGGGAATGGACATTCAGTACTTC. As protein: CASREGMDIQYF. The full variable domain, its missing parts supplied by reference TRBV2 and TRBJ2-4, is EPEVTQTPSHQVTQMGQEVILRCVPISNHLYFYWYRQILGQKVEFLVSFYNNEISEKSEIFDDQFSVERPDGSNFTLKIRSTKLEDSAMYFCASREGMDIQYFGAGTRLSVL.

This sequence joins TRBV29-1 and TRBJ1-5, with 10 bases that match TRBD1. Germline trimming cut 6 bases from V and 6 bases from J; bases unmatched to any gene: 5. The CDR3 has 13 amino acids. The germline V gene encodes CDR1 SQVTM and CDR2 ANQGSEA. The CDR3 sequence is CSVQGQGGQPQHF. CDR3 in DNA: TGCAGCGTCCAAGGACAGGGGGGTCAGCCCCAGCATTTT.

The chain links TRBV6-4 to TRBJ2-1; 8 nucleotides agree with TRBD2. The CDR3 covers 17 residues. Germline V gives CDR1 MRHNA, CDR2 SNTAGT. The V segment lost 6 bases and the J segment 5 bases; nucleotides outside the gene matches: 15. The CDR3 loop is CASSERGPGLGNNEQFF. The DNA for the CDR3 is TGTGCCAGCAGCGAACGCGGACCGGGACTAGGGAACAATGAGCAGTTCTTC.

This clone came up many times. The V gene is TRBV11-2, the J gene TRBJ1-3; D is perhaps TRBD1 (6 bases). Between the trimmed V and J ends, which lost 5 bases and 0 bases, there was a span of 14 bases. Germline V CDR1 and CDR2: SGHAT, FQNNGV. This CDR3 comprises 16 residues. The CDR3 coding sequence is TGTGCCAGCAGCCGTGTTCAGGGGAGCTCTGGAAACACCATATATTTT. Its protein product is CASSRVQGSSGNTIYF.

This clone was detected only once. The rearrangement links TRBV5-4 to TRBJ1-1, with TRBD1 as a possible D gene (5 bases). Looked up from germline, CDR1 is SGHNT and CDR2 is YYREEE (reference sequence). V was pared by 0 bases and J by 1 base, with 7 bases between. The CDR3 loop spans 14 amino acids. The CDR3 nucleotides are TGTGCCAGCAGCTTGGACGGGGCGAACACTGAAGCTTTCTTT. Translation gives CASSLDGANTEAFF. The complete variable domain, with remaining parts taken from reference TRBV5-4 and TRBJ1-1, reads ETGVTQSPTHLIKTRGQQVTLRCSSQSGHNTVSWYQQALGQGPQFIFQYYREEENGRGNFPPRFSGLQFPNYSSELNVNALELDDSALYLCASSLDGANTEAFFGQGTRLTVV.

J is TRBJ1-3 and V is TRBV5-8; D is unclear. With 4 bases removed from V and 4 bases from J, the gap between germline ends came to 15 bases. Germline CDR1 SGHTS, CDR2 YDEGEE. CDR3 length: 15 amino acids. This CDR3 is CASSPLSLRGNTIYF. The CDR3 DNA reads TGTGCCAGCAGCCCCCTGTCACTAAGGGGAAACACCATATATTTT. The variable domain in full, with the rest retrieved from reference TRBV5-8 and TRBJ1-3, is EAGVTQSPTHLIKTRGQQATLRCSPISGHTSVYWYQQALGLGLQFLLWYDEGEERNRGNFPPRFSGRQFPNYSSELNVNALELEDSALYLCASSPLSLRGNTIYFGEGSWLTVV.

The chain is built from TRBV15 and TRBJ1-6, with D perhaps matching TRBD1 (5 bases). V lost 0 bases and J 9 bases, leaving 12 bases between the germline ends. Per germline, CDR1 LNHNV and CDR2 YYDKDF (reference sequence). CDR3 size: 15 residues. CDR3 sequence reads: CATSRDTGEGSPLHF. The CDR3 nucleotides read TGTGCCACCAGCAGAGATACGGGGGAGGGTTCACCCCTCCACTTT.

The CDR3 protein is CASSRGSTGRTGELFF. The CDR3, as DNA: TGTGCCAGCAGCCGGGGCTCGACAGGGCGGACCGGGGAGCTGTTTTTT. The rearrangement uses TRBV5-4 and TRBJ2-2, with 7 bases fitting TRBD1. The trim removed 4 bases at V and 5 bases at J, leaving 11 bases unmatched. CDR3 length: 16 amino acids. Germline CDR1 is SGHNT and CDR2 is YYREEE (reference sequence).

A remark on this clone: Sequence at one end of the junction differs from germline and may be a read error. The chain combines TRBV3-1 (or the pseudogene TRBV3-2) with TRBJ2-1, with D perhaps matching TRBD1 (5 bases). CDR1 LGHDT and CDR2 YNNKEL come from the germline V gene (reference sequence). The length of the CDR3 is 12 residues. In DNA form, the CDR3 reads TGTGCCAGCAGCCAAGAGATGGGGCACCCGGTCTTC. This gives the protein CASSQEMGHPVF.